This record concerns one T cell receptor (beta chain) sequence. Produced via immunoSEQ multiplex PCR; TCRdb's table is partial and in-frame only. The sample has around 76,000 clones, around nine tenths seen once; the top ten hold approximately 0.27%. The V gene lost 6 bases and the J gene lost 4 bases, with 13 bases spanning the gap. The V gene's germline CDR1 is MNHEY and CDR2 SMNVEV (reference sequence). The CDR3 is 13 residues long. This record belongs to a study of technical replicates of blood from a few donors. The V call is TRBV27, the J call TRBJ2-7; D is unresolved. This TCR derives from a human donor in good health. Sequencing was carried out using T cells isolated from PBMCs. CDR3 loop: CASSLRLLYEQYF. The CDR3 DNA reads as TGTGCCAGCAGCCTCCGGTTACTTTACGAGCAGTACTTC.